This entry lists 21 T cell receptor beta chains sequenced from one sample in a study of tumor-infiltrating lymphocytes in primary liver carcinoma. Priming with a constant-region primer yielded TCR beta cDNA from about 540 ng total RNA. Libraries for TCR beta were built through three nested multiplex PCR rounds, which together made up a slightly modified ARM-PCR procedure. Investigators reported that the first two PCR rounds, at 10 cycles each, used TRBV1-TRBV30 forward primers with a C-beta reverse primer. MiXCR, run by TCRdb on the multiplex PCR reads, gives a single entry per CDR3 protein. The sample carries roughly 80,000 distinct CDR3 sequences, approximately 69% recorded once. The study co-extracted DNA and RNA from around 20-30 mg of unsorted bulk tissue. The material sequenced was tumor-adjacent normal liver tissue. Source of these receptors: a man aged 35 to 55 with primary liver carcinoma and hepatitis B virus infection.

Worth noting for this clonotype: The junction does not match germline at one end; this may be a read error. This chain uses TRBV7-9 with TRBJ2-5, with D perhaps being TRBD1 or TRBD2 (7 bases each). CDR3 size: 15 residues. Germline V gene lookup returns CDR1 SEHNR and CDR2 FQNEAQ (reference sequence). In DNA form, the CDR3 reads TGTGCCAGCAGCTCGTGGGAGGGGGCTCAAGTGACCCAGTACTTC. As protein: CASSSWEGAQVTQYF.

This clonotype occurred many times. This may arise from a read error, as a much more abundant clone is one base away. The rearrangement links TRBV6-5 to TRBJ2-3; possible D gene TRBD1, 6 bases. CDR1 is MNHEY and CDR2 is SVGAGI in the germline V gene. Trimming removed 4 bases at V and 4 bases at J, with 12 bases between. This CDR3 has 14 amino acids. CDR3 protein: CASSCRDRSDTQYF. The CDR3 DNA sequence: TGTGCCAGCAGTTGCCGTGACAGGTCAGATACGCAGTATTTT.

Concerning this clonotype itself: Compared with germline, one end of the junction differs, possibly owing to a read error. The rearrangement joins TRBV10-3 to TRBJ1-5; D call uncertain. The CDR3 contains 14 residues. The germline gives CDR1 ENHRY, CDR2 SYGVKD. CDR3 nucleotides: TGTACCATCAGTGAGTTGGGCTTCAATCAGCCCAAGCATTTT. Protein sequence: CTISELGFNQPKHF.

A remark on this clonotype: The junction differs from germline at one of its ends, possibly a read error. The chain uses TRBV4-3 and TRBJ2-7, with a possible D match to TRBD2 (5 bases). Looked up from germline, CDR1 is LGHNA and CDR2 is YSLEER. The length of the CDR3 is 15 residues. Here the CDR3 reads CASSQDRETPYGRYF. Here the CDR3 DNA reads TGCGCCAGCAGCCAAGATCGGGAAACTCCCTACGGGCGGTACTTT.

The table lists this clonotype with a count of one. One end of the junction fails to match germline, which may point to a read error. The V call is TRBV7-9, the J call TRBJ2-7; 9 positions match TRBD2. CDR3 size: 14 residues. Germline-derived CDR1 and CDR2 are SEHNR and FQNEAQ (reference sequence). CDR3 sequence: CASSLAGVSYEQYF. For the CDR3, the DNA is TGTGCGAGCAGCTTAGCGGGAGTTTCCTACGAGCAGTACTTC.

To note about this clonotype: At one end the junction does not follow the germline gene, possibly because of a read error. The CDR3 spells CAGSPSTGLNEQYF. The CDR3 DNA is TGTGCCGGCAGCCCCTCGACAGGGCTCAACGAGCAGTATTTC. The chain is built from TRBV4-2 and TRBJ2-7; the match to TRBD1 covers 7 bases. The germline gives CDR1 LGHNA, CDR2 YNFKEQ. CDR3 length: 14 residues.

This clonotype has only one observation. The junction departs from the called germline gene at one end, perhaps through a read error. The genes are TRBV6-5 and TRBJ2-7; possibly TRBD1 for D (6 bases). Germline assignment: CDR1 MNHEY and CDR2 SVGAGI. There are 14 residues in the CDR3. The CDR3 spells CASSLTGSLYEQYF. The CDR3 nucleotides are TGTGCCAGCAGTCTTACAGGGAGCCTCTACGAGCAGTATTTC.

Notes on this clonotype: A much larger clone lies a single base off, so this may be a read error. CDR3 in DNA: TGCAGCGTAGGTGGCCGGTTCTCCTACGAGCAGTACTTC. The encoded protein is CSVGGRFSYEQYF. V gene TRBV29-1 combines with J gene TRBJ2-7; D remains ambiguous. The germline gives CDR1 SQVTM, CDR2 ANQGSEA. The ends were cut back, 6 bases at V and 0 bases at J, with 12 bases in the middle. The CDR3 loop spans 13 amino acids.

This clonotype occurred a few times. This sequence joins TRBV19 and TRBJ1-6; no definite D call. Per germline, CDR1 LNHDA and CDR2 SQIVND (reference sequence). This CDR3 region has 15 residues. Trimming took 9 bases from V and 0 from J, leaving 12 bases between them. The CDR3 DNA follows: TGTGCCAGCCGGGAGGGCCCCTCCTATAATTCACCCCTCCACTTT. Its protein is CASREGPSYNSPLHF.

This clonotype was found many times. V gene TRBV4-1 combines with J gene TRBJ2-6, with D possibly matching TRBD2 (6 bases). Trimming pared 6 bases from V and 5 bases from J, leaving 32 bases between. This CDR3 spans 21 amino acids. Germline values: CDR1 MGHRA, CDR2 YSYEKL. As DNA, the CDR3 is TGCGCCAGCAGAGTGTCCGCGGGAAGGTCCCGAGTGGATAGGAGGGCCAACGTCCTGACTTTC. It yields the protein CASRVSAGRSRVDRRANVLTF.

This rearrangement joins TRBV5-4 to TRBJ2-5; no reliable D call. This CDR3 contains 14 residues. V lost 3 bases and J 11 bases, leaving 20 bases between the germline ends. Germline assignment: CDR1 SGHNT and CDR2 YYREEE (reference sequence). Here the CDR3 reads CASSSPTAQDTQYF. The DNA of the CDR3 is TGTGCCAGCAGCTCGCCGACGGCCCAAGATACTCAGTACTTC. Based on the CDR3 plus reference TRBV5-4 and TRBJ2-5, the full variable domain is ETGVTQSPTHLIKTRGQQVTLRCSSQSGHNTVSWYQQALGQGPQFIFQYYREEENGRGNFPPRFSGLQFPNYSSELNVNALELDDSALYLCASSSPTAQDTQYFGPGTRLLVL.

The chain has TRBV6-2 or TRBV6-3 and TRBJ2-5; D is unresolved. The CDR3 contains 13 residues. Germline CDR1 MNHEY, CDR2 SVGEGT. The germline V and J ends were trimmed by 10 bases and 2 bases, with 14 bases remaining between them. DNA of the CDR3: TGTGCCAAGAGCCCCGAGGCACAAGAGACCCAGTACTTC. This codes for CAKSPEAQETQYF.

CDR3 residues: CASSYSETSEAFF. The CDR3 DNA is TGTGCCAGCAGTTACTCGGAGACCTCAGAAGCTTTCTTT. The chain recombines TRBV6-5 with TRBJ1-1; D gene uncertain. Deletions cut 0 bases from V and 8 bases from J, with 10 bases between. This CDR3 is 13 amino acids long. In germline, CDR1 is MNHEY, CDR2 SVGAGI.

This clonotype has a count of ten or more. The V and J genes are TRBV7-9 and TRBJ1-3, with D possibly matching TRBD1 (5 bases). V gave up 3 bases and J gave up 0 bases, with 9 bases separating them. The germline V gene encodes CDR1 SEHNR and CDR2 FQNEAQ (reference sequence). The length of the CDR3 is 15 residues. CDR3: CASSFWDPSGNTIYF. The CDR3 DNA sequence: TGTGCCAGCAGCTTTTGGGACCCCTCTGGAAACACCATATATTTT.

A note on this clonotype: This may be a read error: a much more frequent sequence differs by one nucleotide. CDR3 sequence: CAGSPREELFYEQYF. The CDR3 DNA reads as TGCGCCGGCAGCCCCCGAGAGGAACTCTTCTACGAGCAGTACTTC. The chain has TRBV4-1 and TRBJ2-7; no clear D. This CDR3 comprises 15 residues. CDR1 and CDR2 (germline): MGHRA, YSYEKL.

Concerning this clonotype itself: At one boundary the junction diverges from the germline segment, which might be a read error. V and J are TRBV14 and TRBJ2-7; tentative D call: TRBD2 (6 bases). The CDR3 is made up of 17 amino acids. Germline CDR1 is SGHDN and CDR2 is FVKESK. CDR3 residues: CANSLDKASVTTYEQYF. CDR3 nucleotides: TGTGCCAACAGCCTAGATAAAGCTAGCGTGACGACCTACGAGCAGTACTTC.

With respect to this clonotype: A much more abundant neighbour one base away suggests this may be a read error. V gene TRBV5-1 combines with J gene TRBJ2-3; perhaps TRBD1 as D (6 bases). CDR3 length equals 16 residues. Germline V lookup: CDR1 SGHRS, CDR2 YFSETQ. CDR3 sequence reads: CASSLASRGWADMQYF. Written as DNA, the CDR3 is TGCGCCAGCAGCTTGGCATCCAGGGGCTGGGCAGATATGCAGTATTTT.

A word on this clonotype: Relative to the germline gene, one junction end is altered; a read error may explain this. CDR3 coding DNA: TGTGTCAGCAGCCAAGGAGGCGGGAGTGGCAATGAGCAGTTCTTC. It encodes CVSSQGGGSGNEQFF. The V and J genes are TRBV4-2 and TRBJ2-1; 7 bases line up with TRBD2. The CDR3 has 15 residues. Germline CDR1 LGHNA, CDR2 YNFKEQ.

This rearrangement joins TRBV6-1 to TRBJ2-5, with D possibly being TRBD1 (6 bases). The V end lost 5 bases, the J end lost 11 bases, and 21 bases lay between the germline ends. CDR1 and CDR2 (germline): MNHNS, SASEGT. CDR3 length: 14 amino acids. The CDR3 region has the DNA TGTGCCAGCAGTATGGGACACCGAACCGTGACTCAGTACTTC. Its protein is CASSMGHRTVTQYF.

Ten or more counts support this clonotype. The chain combines TRBV5-1 with TRBJ2-7, with D perhaps TRBD2 (6 bases). V dropped 5 bases and J dropped 3 bases, with 12 bases sitting between them. The germline gives CDR1 SGHRS, CDR2 YFSETQ. The CDR3 has 13 amino acids. The CDR3 region is CASSQGAGYEQYF. CDR3 coding DNA: TGCGCCAGCAGTCAGGGAGCGGGCTACGAGCAGTACTTC. The full variable domain, completed using reference TRBV5-1 and TRBJ2-7, is KAGVTQTPRYLIKTRGQQVTLSCSPISGHRSVSWYQQTPGQGLQFLFEYFSETQRNKGNFPGRFSGRQFSNSRSEMNVSTLELGDSALYLCASSQGAGYEQYFGPGTRLTVT.

On this clonotype: This clone may be a read error of a much larger clone one base away. The rearrangement links TRBV11-2 to TRBJ1-2, with D unresolved. CDR1 and CDR2 from the germline V gene are SGHAT and FQNNGV. The CDR3 is made up of 13 amino acids. CDR3 coding DNA: TGTGCCAGCAGCTTAGAGGGGAACTTTGGCTACACCTTC. It codes for CASSLEGNFGYTF.